The 23 T cell receptor beta chains given below trace back to one sample, sequenced in a study of shared T cell receptors in the human thymus. Profiling relied on immunoSEQ multiplex PCR, and the TCRdb table lists in-frame clones only, not all of them. The data hold hundreds of thousands of clones, with approximately 87% observed a single time. These records were also assigned to another study, of human thymus T cells.

The sequenced sample was thymocytes. These receptor sequences come from a boy in the first two years of life with a congenital heart defect.

J is TRBJ1-4 and V is TRBV7-8, with TRBD1 matching 10 bases. This CDR3 is built from 18 residues. Trimming took 3 bases from V and 7 from J; bases not matched to a gene: 14. Per germline, CDR1 SGHVS and CDR2 FQNEAQ. The CDR3 reads CASSLSGTGVRRGEKLFF. The CDR3, as DNA: TGTGCCAGCAGCTTGTCCGGGACAGGGGTCAGGCGGGGTGAAAAACTGTTTTTT. Using reference TRBV7-8 and TRBJ1-4 for the parts outside the CDR3, the full variable domain is GAGVSQSPRYKVAKRGQDVALRCDPISGHVSLFWYQQALGQGPEFLTYFQNEAQLDKSGLPSDRFFAERPEGSVSTLKIQRTQQEDSAVYLCASSLSGTGVRRGEKLFFGSGTQLSVL.

This chain links TRBV9 with TRBJ2-1; 11 nucleotides agree with TRBD2. CDR3 length: 18 residues. CDR1 SGDLS and CDR2 YYNGEE come from the germline V gene. V was clipped by 0 bases and J by 5 bases; unmatched bases: 10. The CDR3 sequence is CASSVGALLAGGDNEQFF. The DNA for the CDR3 is TGTGCCAGCAGCGTAGGGGCCCTTCTAGCGGGGGGCGACAATGAGCAGTTCTTC.

The CDR3 sequence: CASSPPGGAKRYGYTF. The CDR3 DNA is TGTGCCAGCAGCCCACCCGGGGGGGCGAAGCGCTATGGCTACACCTTC. This sequence joins TRBV14 and TRBJ1-2; TRBD1 is a possible D gene (6 bases). This CDR3 has 16 amino acids. Germline V lookup: CDR1 SGHDN, CDR2 FVKESK. Trimming removed 4 bases from V and 4 bases from J, with 19 bases in between.

J is TRBJ1-6 and V is TRBV2; D call uncertain. The CDR3 length is 15 residues. The germline V and J ends were trimmed by 6 bases and 3 bases, with 12 bases remaining between them. CDR1 is SNHLY and CDR2 is FYNNEI in the germline V gene. CDR3 amino acids: CASSETEVYNSPLHF. CDR3 coding DNA: TGTGCCAGCAGCGAGACTGAGGTCTATAATTCACCCCTCCACTTT.

V usage is TRBV10-3 and J usage is TRBJ1-5; maybe TRBD1 (6 bases). V lost 3 bases, J lost 7 bases, and 28 bases lay in between. The CDR3 is 19 residues long. Germline CDR1 reads ENHRY; CDR2 reads SYGVKD. As DNA, the CDR3 is TGTGCCATCAGTGAAGGGGGGGCTGAGGTTAAGCTATGGTACCAGCCCCAGCATTTT. It specifies CAISEGGAEVKLWYQPQHF.

The V gene is TRBV5-1, the J gene TRBJ2-5, with D possibly being TRBD2 (6 bases). Germline assignment: CDR1 SGHRS and CDR2 YFSETQ. There are 16 residues in the CDR3. V was cut by 0 bases and J by 5 bases, with 17 bases left in between. CDR3 in DNA: TGCGCCAGCAGCTTGGAGGTTGGGGGACTGCGGGAGACCCAGTACTTC. This translates into CASSLEVGGLRETQYF.

The chain links TRBV15 to TRBJ1-2; the match to TRBD1 covers 7 bases. V was clipped by 4 bases and J by 3 bases; unmatched bases: 20. Germline values: CDR1 LNHNV, CDR2 YYDKDF (reference sequence). The CDR3 runs 19 residues. CDR3 coding DNA: TGTGCCACCAGCACCGGTTCCGGGACAGAGGCCCTCAGGGACTATGGCTACACCTTC. Protein: CATSTGSGTEALRDYGYTF.

J is TRBJ1-4 and V is TRBV6-5; tentatively, D is TRBD1 (6 bases). The ends were cut back, 5 bases at V and 7 bases at J, with 17 bases in the middle. The germline gives CDR1 MNHEY, CDR2 SVGAGI. The length of the CDR3 is 15 residues. CDR3 amino acids: CASSHRGAAPEKLFF. The CDR3 coding sequence is TGTGCCAGCAGTCACCGGGGGGCAGCGCCTGAAAAACTGTTTTTT.

The chain uses TRBV7-2 and TRBJ2-2; TRBD2 matches at 11 bases. The germline V gene encodes CDR1 SGHTA and CDR2 FQGNSA. This CDR3 has 15 residues. J gave up 5 bases and V 8 bases, and 7 bases lay outside the gene matches. The CDR3: CASALASGGTGELFF. The CDR3 nucleotides are TGTGCCAGCGCCCTCGCTAGCGGGGGGACCGGGGAGCTGTTTTTT.

The chain uses TRBV4-2 and TRBJ1-1; 8 nucleotides line up with TRBD1. Germline lookup yields CDR1 LGHNA and CDR2 YNFKEQ. The length of the CDR3 is 18 residues. The junction had 10 bases not matched to a gene; V was cut back by 0 bases and J by 1 base. This CDR3 is CASSQERGDRNSNTEAFF. DNA for the CDR3: TGTGCCAGCAGCCAAGAACGCGGGGACAGGAACTCGAACACTGAAGCTTTCTTT.

The chain carries TRBV11-2 and TRBJ2-7, with 10 nucleotides matching TRBD2. The CDR3 has 13 residues. Losses at the gene ends were 6 bases for V and 6 bases for J; bases not matched to a gene: 5. Germline values: CDR1 SGHAT, CDR2 FQNNGV. DNA of the CDR3: TGTGCCAGCAGACATAGCGGGGGGTCCGAGCAGTACTTC. This encodes CASRHSGGSEQYF.

The chain carries TRBV15 and TRBJ1-6, with 7 bases fitting TRBD1. CDR1 and CDR2 from the germline V gene are LNHNV and YYDKDF (reference sequence). V trimming: 0 bases; J trimming: 0 bases; junction bases outside the gene matches: 2. The CDR3 length is 17 residues. Here the CDR3 DNA reads TGTGCCACCAGCAGAGACAGGGGGAGCTCCTATAATTCACCCCTCCACTTT. Its protein product is CATSRDRGSSYNSPLHF. Based on the CDR3 plus reference TRBV15 and TRBJ1-6, the full variable domain is DAMVIQNPRYQVTQFGKPVTLSCSQTLNHNVMYWYQQKSSQAPKLLFHYYDKDFNNEADTPDNFQSRRPNTSFCFLDIRSPGLGDTAMYLCATSRDRGSSYNSPLHFGNGTRLTVT.

The chain combines TRBV10-3 with TRBJ2-2; no clear D. The germline V gene encodes CDR1 ENHRY and CDR2 SYGVKD. Trimming pared 7 bases from V and 6 bases from J, leaving 9 bases between. This CDR3 spans 12 amino acids. CDR3 DNA: TGTGCCATCAAGTTTAGCTCCGGGGAGCTGTTTTTT. Protein sequence: CAIKFSSGELFF.

This chain links TRBV4-3 with TRBJ2-2, with D perhaps TRBD1 (6 bases). CDR1 and CDR2 from the germline V gene are LGHNA and YSLEER. V lost 2 bases and J lost 2, with 24 bases in between. The CDR3 runs 20 residues. The CDR3 here is CASSQRSLTGPPLNTGELFF. The DNA for the CDR3 is TGCGCCAGCAGCCAAAGAAGTCTAACAGGGCCCCCGTTAAACACCGGGGAGCTGTTTTTT.

The V and J genes are TRBV10-3 and TRBJ2-7, with 8 bases lining up with TRBD1. Germline V gene lookup returns CDR1 ENHRY and CDR2 SYGVKD. The CDR3 runs 16 residues. V was pared by 6 bases and J by 2 bases, with 12 bases of the junction left unmatched. The CDR3 here is CAIRTAGTGETYEQYF. CDR3 DNA: TGTGCCATCAGAACTGCCGGGACAGGCGAAACCTACGAGCAGTACTTC.

CDR3 bases: TGTGCCAGCAGCGACTCTAGAGACGAGCAGTACTTC. Protein product: CASSDSRDEQYF. The chain carries TRBV7-9 and TRBJ2-7; D gene unclear. Germline-derived CDR1 and CDR2 are SEHNR and FQNEAQ (reference sequence). The CDR3 loop spans 12 amino acids. The ends were cut back, 5 bases at V and 5 bases at J, with 10 bases in the middle.

CDR3 sequence: CASSAGTSGSYEQFF. CDR3 DNA: TGTGCCAGCAGTGCGGGGACTAGCGGGAGCTATGAGCAGTTCTTC. This sequence joins TRBV25-1 and TRBJ2-1; 14 bases fit TRBD2. Trimming removed 4 bases from V and 8 bases from J; junction bases left unmatched: 4. This CDR3 has 15 amino acids. The germline V gene encodes CDR1 MGHDK and CDR2 SYGVNS.

This clone appeared a single time. The chain carries TRBV9 and TRBJ2-1; D perhaps matches TRBD1 (5 bases). The CDR3 extends over 14 amino acids. The germline V and J ends were trimmed by 4 bases and 2 bases, with 10 bases remaining between them. CDR1 SGDLS and CDR2 YYNGEE come from the germline V gene. CDR3 protein: CASSYGQAYNEQFF. The DNA for the CDR3 is TGTGCCAGCAGCTACGGACAAGCCTACAATGAGCAGTTCTTC.

The chain carries TRBV7-9 and TRBJ1-4; 9 bases agree with TRBD1. CDR1 is SEHNR, CDR2 FQNEAQ, per germline (reference sequence). With 5 bases clipped from V and 6 bases from J, the junction kept 4 bases outside the gene matches. The CDR3 runs 14 residues. The CDR3 bases are TGTGCCAGCAGCCGGGACAGGGTTGATGAAAAACTGTTTTTT. It yields the protein CASSRDRVDEKLFF.

This chain joins TRBV6-5 and TRBJ2-7, with D maybe TRBD1 (7 bases). Trimming shortened V by 6 bases and J by 1 base, and 16 bases separated the two germline ends. This CDR3 region has 15 residues. The germline CDR1 and CDR2 sequences are MNHEY and SVGAGI. This chain's CDR3 is CASSNGGTVSYEQYF. CDR3 coding DNA: TGTGCCAGCAGCAATGGGGGGACAGTATCCTACGAGCAGTACTTC.

This chain connects TRBV30 to TRBJ2-7, with 9 bases lining up with TRBD1. Unmatched junction bases numbered 12, after V lost 4 bases and J lost 5 bases. The CDR3 contains 15 residues. From germline, CDR1 is GTSNPN and CDR2 SVGIG (reference sequence). Written as DNA, the CDR3 is TGTGCCTGGATAATCAACCGGGACAGGGTCCACGAGCAGTACTTC. Protein product: CAWIINRDRVHEQYF.

This rearrangement joins TRBV19 to TRBJ1-4, with TRBD1 matching over 8 bases. The CDR3 runs 16 residues. CDR1 LNHDA and CDR2 SQIVND come from the germline V gene (reference sequence). With 1 base clipped from V and 5 bases from J, the junction kept 6 bases outside the gene matches. This CDR3 is CASSIAQQGANEKLFF. The CDR3 nucleotides are TGTGCCAGTAGTATAGCCCAGCAGGGGGCAAATGAAAAACTGTTTTTT.

The genes are TRBV11-2 and TRBJ2-2; D possibly corresponds to TRBD2 (6 bases). The V and J ends lost 5 bases and 7 bases respectively, with 14 bases between them. Germline values: CDR1 SGHAT, CDR2 FQNNGV. This CDR3 has 14 amino acids. The chain's CDR3 is CASSHPEGHGELFF. The CDR3 DNA reads TGTGCCAGCAGCCACCCGGAGGGGCACGGGGAGCTGTTTTTT. Using reference TRBV11-2 and TRBJ2-2 for the parts outside the CDR3, the full variable domain is EAGVAQSPRYKIIEKRQSVAFWCNPISGHATLYWYQQILGQGPKLLIQFQNNGVVDDSQLPKDRFSAERLKGVDSTLKIQPAKLEDSAVYLCASSHPEGHGELFFGEGSRLTVL.